This T cell receptor beta chain was observed in a study of blood T cell repertoires in COVID-19. The overall study: Specimens from acute and convalescent COVID-19 originated in the United States, Italy and Spain.

J gave up 1 base and V 0 bases, and 3 bases lay outside the gene matches. The CDR3 extends over 16 amino acids. CDR1 is LNHDA, CDR2 SQIVND, per germline (reference sequence). As handled by the study authors: Reference gene primer amplification yielded estimated nucleated cell counts. Clones were read by immunoSEQ multiplex PCR, and TCRdb kept only the in-frame ones, dropping some. That table is the source of V, J and clone size, and D and trimming were worked out from the DNA. The table lists 100,000 to 150,000 clones, about 88% of them singletons, with 2% to 2.5% in the top ten. The sequence came from a man aged 40-49 years with acute COVID-19. The chain joins TRBV19 to TRBJ1-2, with TRBD1 identical over 9 bases. Sequenced material: PBMCs or T cells enriched from blood (not recorded which). The CDR3 DNA follows: TGTGCCAGTAGTATAGATACGGGACAGGGTAACTATGGCTACACCTTC. Translated, it gives CASSIDTGQGNYGYTF.